This TCR beta chain stems from a study of OX40 agonist ivuxolimab in advanced cancers. Assay: immunoSEQ multiplex PCR; the TCRdb copy retains only in-frame clones and omits some. The sample includes roughly 100,000 clones, about 92% of them seen just once. Germline V gives CDR1 MNHEY, CDR2 SVGAGI. The V gene lost 9 bases and the J gene lost 4 bases, with 18 bases spanning the gap. The CDR3 runs to 14 residues. The origin of this receptor is an adult with an advanced solid tumor such as melanoma, head and neck, liver or kidney cancer. Sequencing was performed on CD4+ or CD8+ T cells sorted from blood, taken in a trial of the OX40 agonist ivuxolimab. The chain employs TRBV6-5 and TRBJ1-2, with D unclear. CDR3 in DNA: TGTGCCAGTAGACCGGACGGTGCCTTCTATGGCTACACCTTC. Its protein is CASRPDGAFYGYTF.